This T cell receptor (beta chain) was obtained from a study of synovial regulatory T cells in juvenile arthritis. The study, taken as a whole, reports: Across patients, iaTreg TCR repertoires were mostly private, partly shared with synovial Teff and blood CPL.

Comment on this clone: The antigen remains undetermined.

The data were produced by immunoSEQ multiplex PCR, yet TCRdb's version contains in-frame clones alone and is incomplete. The sample totals around 6,400 clones. The CDR3 spans 20 residues. No DNA sequence is on record. Germline V gene data show CDR1 as MGHRA and CDR2 as YSYEKL. V is TRBV4-1 and J is TRBJ1-3. This clonotype was sampled from a donor aged 2-29 years with juvenile idiopathic arthritis. Sequencing was carried out using Treg cells from blood. As to subset: remaining (HLA-DR-negative) circulating blood Treg cells. The CDR3 reads CASSQFPRSTISRSGNTIYF.